This entry features one T cell receptor beta chain sequence. One end of the junction does not line up with germline, which may come from a read error. The data derive from a study of control samples from healthy donors and cancer patients. Data came from immunoSEQ multiplex PCR; TCRdb stores just in-frame clones and leaves some out. The sample holds 98,000 or so clones, roughly 82% seen once. The germline V gene has CDR1 SSHAT and CDR2 FNYEAQ (reference sequence). This CDR3 has 15 amino acids. The source material was blood. This clonotype originated in a man aged 55 to 70 in good health. The chain recombines TRBV7-7 with TRBJ2-6; the D call may be TRBD1 or TRBD2 (5 bases each). As DNA, the CDR3 is TGTGCTAGCAGCCCGGGGCGGGCGGGGGCCAACGTCCTGACTTTC. Its protein product is CASSPGRAGANVLTF.